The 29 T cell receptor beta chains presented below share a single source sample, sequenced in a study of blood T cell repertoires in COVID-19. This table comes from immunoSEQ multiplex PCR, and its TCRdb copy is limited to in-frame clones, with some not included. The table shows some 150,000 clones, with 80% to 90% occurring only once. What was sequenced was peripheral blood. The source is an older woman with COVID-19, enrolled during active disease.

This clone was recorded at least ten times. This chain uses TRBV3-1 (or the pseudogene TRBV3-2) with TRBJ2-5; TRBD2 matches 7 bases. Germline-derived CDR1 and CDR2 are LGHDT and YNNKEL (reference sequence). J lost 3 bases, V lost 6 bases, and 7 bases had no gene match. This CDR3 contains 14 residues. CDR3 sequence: CASSLGLVKETQYF. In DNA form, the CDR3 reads TGTGCCAGCAGTCTCGGACTAGTTAAAGAGACCCAGTACTTC.

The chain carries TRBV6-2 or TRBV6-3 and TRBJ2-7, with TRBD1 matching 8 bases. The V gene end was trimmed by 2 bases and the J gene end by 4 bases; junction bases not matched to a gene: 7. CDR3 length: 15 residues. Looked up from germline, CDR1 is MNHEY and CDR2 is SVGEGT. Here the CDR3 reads CASSYLGQGEYEQYF. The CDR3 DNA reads TGTGCCAGCAGTTACCTAGGACAGGGTGAATACGAGCAGTACTTC.

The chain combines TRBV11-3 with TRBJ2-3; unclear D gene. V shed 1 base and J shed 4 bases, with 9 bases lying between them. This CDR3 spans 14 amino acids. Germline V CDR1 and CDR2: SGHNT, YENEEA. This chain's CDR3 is CASSLVSSSDTQYF. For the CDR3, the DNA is TGTGCCAGCAGCTTAGTGTCTTCCTCAGATACGCAGTATTTT.

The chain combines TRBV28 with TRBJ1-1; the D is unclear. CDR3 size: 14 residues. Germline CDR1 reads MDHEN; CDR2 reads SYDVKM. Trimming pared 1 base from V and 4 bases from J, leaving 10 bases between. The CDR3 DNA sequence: TGTGCCAGCAGTTTATCAGCGGGAGGCACTGAAGCTTTCTTT. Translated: CASSLSAGGTEAFF.

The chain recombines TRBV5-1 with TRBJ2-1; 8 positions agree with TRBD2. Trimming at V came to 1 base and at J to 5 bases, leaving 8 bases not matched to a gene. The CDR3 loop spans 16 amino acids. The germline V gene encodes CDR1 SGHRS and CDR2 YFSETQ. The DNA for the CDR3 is TGCGCCAGCAGCTTGAGCTTAGCGGGGTATGACAATGAGCAGTTCTTC. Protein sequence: CASSLSLAGYDNEQFF. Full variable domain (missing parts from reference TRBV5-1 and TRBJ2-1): KAGVTQTPRYLIKTRGQQVTLSCSPISGHRSVSWYQQTPGQGLQFLFEYFSETQRNKGNFPGRFSGRQFSNSRSEMNVSTLELGDSALYLCASSLSLAGYDNEQFFGPGTRLTVL.

CDR3 in amino acids: CAWTVLRGQLSGANVLTF. CDR3 sequence (DNA): TGTGCCTGGACCGTCCTGAGGGGACAACTCTCTGGGGCCAACGTCCTGACTTTC. The chain employs TRBV30 and TRBJ2-6; TRBD1 might be the D (6 bases). V gave up 4 bases and J gave up 0 bases, with 19 bases separating them. CDR1 and CDR2 (germline): GTSNPN, SVGIG (reference sequence). This CDR3 has 18 residues.

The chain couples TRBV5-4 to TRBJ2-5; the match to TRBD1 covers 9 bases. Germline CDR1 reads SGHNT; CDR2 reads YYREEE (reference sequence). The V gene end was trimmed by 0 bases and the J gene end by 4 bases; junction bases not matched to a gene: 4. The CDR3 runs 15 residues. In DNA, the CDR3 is TGTGCCAGCAGCTTGGCGACAGGGGGAGGAGAGACCCAGTACTTC. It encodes CASSLATGGGETQYF.

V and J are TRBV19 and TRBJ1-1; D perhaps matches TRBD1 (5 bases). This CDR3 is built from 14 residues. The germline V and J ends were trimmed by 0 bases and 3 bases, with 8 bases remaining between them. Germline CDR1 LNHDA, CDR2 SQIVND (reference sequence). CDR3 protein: CASSIDRVDTEAFF. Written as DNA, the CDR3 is TGTGCCAGTAGTATAGACAGGGTGGACACTGAAGCTTTCTTT. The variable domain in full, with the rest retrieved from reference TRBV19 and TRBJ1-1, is DGGITQSPKYLFRKEGQNVTLSCEQNLNHDAMYWYRQDPGQGLRLIYYSQIVNDFQKGDIAEGYSVSREKKESFPLTVTSAQKNPTAFYLCASSIDRVDTEAFFGQGTRLTVV.

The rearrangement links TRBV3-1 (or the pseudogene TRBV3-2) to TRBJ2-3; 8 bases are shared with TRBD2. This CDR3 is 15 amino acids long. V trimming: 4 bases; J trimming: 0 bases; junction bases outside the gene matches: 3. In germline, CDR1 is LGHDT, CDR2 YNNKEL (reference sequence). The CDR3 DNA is TGTGCCAGCAGCCCCGGGGGGGTGAGCACAGATACGCAGTATTTT. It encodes CASSPGGVSTDTQYF.

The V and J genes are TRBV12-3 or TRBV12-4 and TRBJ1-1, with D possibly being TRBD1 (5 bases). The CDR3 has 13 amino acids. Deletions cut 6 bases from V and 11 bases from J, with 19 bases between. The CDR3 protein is CASSLTGGIRAFF. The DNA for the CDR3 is TGTGCCAGCAGCTTAACAGGTGGGATACGGGCTTTCTTT.

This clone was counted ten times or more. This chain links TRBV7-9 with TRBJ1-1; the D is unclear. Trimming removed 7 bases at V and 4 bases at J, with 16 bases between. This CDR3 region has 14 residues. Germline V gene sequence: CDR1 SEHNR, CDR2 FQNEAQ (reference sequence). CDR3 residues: CASTSVGVVTEAFF. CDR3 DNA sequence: TGTGCCAGCACCTCGGTCGGGGTCGTCACTGAAGCTTTCTTT.

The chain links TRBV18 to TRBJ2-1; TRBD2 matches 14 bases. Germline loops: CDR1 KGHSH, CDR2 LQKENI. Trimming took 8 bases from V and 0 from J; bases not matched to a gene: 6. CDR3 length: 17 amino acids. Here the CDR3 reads CASTGLAGDSSYNEQFF. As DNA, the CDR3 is TGTGCCAGCACGGGACTAGCGGGGGATTCCTCCTACAATGAGCAGTTCTTC.

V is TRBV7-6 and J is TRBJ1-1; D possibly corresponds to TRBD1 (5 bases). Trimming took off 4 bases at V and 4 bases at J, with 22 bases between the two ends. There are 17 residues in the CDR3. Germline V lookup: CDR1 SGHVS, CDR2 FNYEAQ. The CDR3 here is CASSSQWGEGPATEAFF. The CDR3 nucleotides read TGTGCCAGCAGCTCCCAGTGGGGGGAAGGGCCAGCCACTGAAGCTTTCTTT.

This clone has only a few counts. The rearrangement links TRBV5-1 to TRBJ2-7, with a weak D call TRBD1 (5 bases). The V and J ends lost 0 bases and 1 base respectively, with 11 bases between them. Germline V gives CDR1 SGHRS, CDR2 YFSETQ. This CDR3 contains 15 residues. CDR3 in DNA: TGCGCCAGCAGCTTGGGGCAGGGATTATCCTACGAGCAGTACTTC. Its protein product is CASSLGQGLSYEQYF.

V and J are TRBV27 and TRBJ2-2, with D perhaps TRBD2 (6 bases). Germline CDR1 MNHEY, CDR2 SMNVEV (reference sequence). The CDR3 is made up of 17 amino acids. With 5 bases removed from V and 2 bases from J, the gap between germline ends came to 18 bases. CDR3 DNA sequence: TGTGCCAGCAGTGCCCGCTTTAGCGGAGGAAACACCGGGGAGCTGTTTTTT. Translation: CASSARFSGGNTGELFF.

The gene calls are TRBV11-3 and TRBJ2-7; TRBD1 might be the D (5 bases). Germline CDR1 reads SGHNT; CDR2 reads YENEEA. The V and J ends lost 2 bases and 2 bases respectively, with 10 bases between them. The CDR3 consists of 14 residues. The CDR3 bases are TGTGCCAGCAGCTTATCGCAGGGTGCCTACGAGCAGTACTTC. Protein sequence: CASSLSQGAYEQYF.

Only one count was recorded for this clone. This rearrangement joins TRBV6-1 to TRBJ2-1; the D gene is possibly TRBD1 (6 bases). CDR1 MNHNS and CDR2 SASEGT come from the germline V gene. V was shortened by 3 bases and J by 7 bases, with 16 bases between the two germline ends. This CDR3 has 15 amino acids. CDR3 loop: CASSESQAGDNEQFF. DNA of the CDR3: TGTGCCAGCAGTGAGAGTCAGGCAGGGGATAATGAGCAGTTCTTC.

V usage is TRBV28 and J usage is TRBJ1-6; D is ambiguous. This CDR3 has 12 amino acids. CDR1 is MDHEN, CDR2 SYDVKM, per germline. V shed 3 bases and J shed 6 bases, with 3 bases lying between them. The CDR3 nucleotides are TGTGCCAGCAGTTTGGCTAATTCACCCCTCCACTTT. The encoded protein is CASSLANSPLHF.

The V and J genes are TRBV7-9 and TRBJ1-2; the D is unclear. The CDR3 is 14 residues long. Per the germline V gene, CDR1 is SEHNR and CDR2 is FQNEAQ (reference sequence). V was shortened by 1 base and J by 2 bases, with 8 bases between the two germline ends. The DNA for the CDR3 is TGTGCCAGCAGCTTAGATCCGGAGAACTATGGCTACACCTTC. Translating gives CASSLDPENYGYTF.

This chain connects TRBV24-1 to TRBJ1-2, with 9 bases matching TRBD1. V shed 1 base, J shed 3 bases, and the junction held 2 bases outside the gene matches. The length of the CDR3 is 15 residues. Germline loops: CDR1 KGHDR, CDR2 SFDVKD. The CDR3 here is CATSDFTGGDYGYTF. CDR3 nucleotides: TGTGCCACCAGTGATTTCACAGGGGGCGACTATGGCTACACCTTC.

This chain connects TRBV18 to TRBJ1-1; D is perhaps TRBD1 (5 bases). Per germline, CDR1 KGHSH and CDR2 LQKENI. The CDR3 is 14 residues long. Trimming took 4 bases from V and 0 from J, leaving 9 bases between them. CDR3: CASSHRGMNTEAFF. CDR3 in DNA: TGTGCCAGCTCACATCGGGGGATGAACACTGAAGCTTTCTTT.

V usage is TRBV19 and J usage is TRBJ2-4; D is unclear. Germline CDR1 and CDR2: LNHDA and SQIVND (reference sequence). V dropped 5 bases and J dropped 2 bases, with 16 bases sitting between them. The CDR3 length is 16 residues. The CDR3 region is CASSPPGGVTKNIQYF. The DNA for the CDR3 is TGTGCCAGTAGTCCCCCCGGCGGAGTCACCAAAAACATTCAGTACTTC.

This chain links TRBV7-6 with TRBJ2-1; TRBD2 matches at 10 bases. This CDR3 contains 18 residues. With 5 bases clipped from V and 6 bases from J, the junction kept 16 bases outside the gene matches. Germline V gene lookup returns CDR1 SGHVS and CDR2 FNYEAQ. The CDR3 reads CASSAGASGGLYGNEQFF. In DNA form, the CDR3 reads TGTGCCAGCAGCGCAGGTGCTAGCGGGGGCCTTTACGGCAATGAGCAGTTCTTC.

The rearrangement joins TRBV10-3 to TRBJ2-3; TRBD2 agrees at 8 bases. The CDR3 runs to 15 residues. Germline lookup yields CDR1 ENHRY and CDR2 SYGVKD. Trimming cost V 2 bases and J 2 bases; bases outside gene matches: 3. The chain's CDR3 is CAISERRGATDTQYF. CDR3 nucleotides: TGTGCCATCAGTGAGAGGCGGGGGGCCACAGATACGCAGTATTTT.

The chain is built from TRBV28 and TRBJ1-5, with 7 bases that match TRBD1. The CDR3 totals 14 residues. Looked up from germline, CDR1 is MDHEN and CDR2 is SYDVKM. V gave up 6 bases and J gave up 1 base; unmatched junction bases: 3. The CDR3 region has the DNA TGTGCCAGCAGAACGACAGGGAGCAATCAGCCCCAGCATTTT. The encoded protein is CASRTTGSNQPQHF.

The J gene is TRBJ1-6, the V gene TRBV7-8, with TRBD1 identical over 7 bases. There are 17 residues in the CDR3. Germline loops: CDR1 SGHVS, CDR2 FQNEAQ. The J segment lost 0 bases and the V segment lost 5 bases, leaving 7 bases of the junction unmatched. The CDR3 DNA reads TGTGCCAGCAGCCCCAGGACAGGAAGCTCCTATAATTCACCCCTCCACTTT. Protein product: CASSPRTGSSYNSPLHF.

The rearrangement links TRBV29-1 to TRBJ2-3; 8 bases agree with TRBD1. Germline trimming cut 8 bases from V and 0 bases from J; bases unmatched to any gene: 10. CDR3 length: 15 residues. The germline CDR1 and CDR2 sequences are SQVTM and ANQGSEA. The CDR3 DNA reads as TGCAGCTCCATCCAGGGGGCTACTAGCACAGATACGCAGTATTTT. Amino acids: CSSIQGATSTDTQYF.

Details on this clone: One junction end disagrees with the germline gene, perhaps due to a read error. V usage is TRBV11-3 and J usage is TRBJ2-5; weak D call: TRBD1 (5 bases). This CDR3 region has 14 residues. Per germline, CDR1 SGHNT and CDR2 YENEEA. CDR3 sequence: CASSLGLGQGTQYF. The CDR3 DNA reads TGTGCCAGCAGCCTGGGCTTAGGACAAGGGACCCAGTACTTC.

For the CDR3, the DNA is TGTGCCAGCAGTTGGGGGGAGAACACCGGGGAGCTGTTTTTT. Encoded protein: CASSWGENTGELFF. J is TRBJ2-2 and V is TRBV6-2 or TRBV6-3; tentatively, D is TRBD2 (6 bases). Germline lookup yields CDR1 MNHEY and CDR2 SVGEGT. Trimming pared 4 bases from V and 1 base from J, leaving 7 bases between. This CDR3 is built from 14 residues.